This TCR beta chain stems from a study of early T cells in non-severe SARS-CoV-2 infection. Study at large: Sequencing input comprised bulk RNA from unsorted whole blood; chain pairing was not available.

Attachment of unique molecular identifiers was made to individual cDNA molecules. Using its own MiXCR run on the 5' RACE reads, TCRdb lists one record per CDR3 protein. The table includes approximately 100,000 distinct CDR3 sequences, approximately 10% detected once. Trimming at V came to 3 bases and at J to 1 base, leaving 4 bases not matched to a gene. CDR1 and CDR2 from the germline V gene are SGDLS and YYNGEE. The CDR3 loop spans 17 amino acids. Whole-study findings and limits: There was a bias toward anti-spike CD8 responses in VDJdb matching, which missed private and CD4 specificities.

This clonotype has a count of ten or more. Its specificity is not known. The TCR sequence derives from an adult who was a healthcare worker with PCR-confirmed SARS-CoV-2 infection or an uninfected control (not recorded which). Sequences were obtained from whole blood. The rearrangement joins TRBV9 to TRBJ2-3; 14 bases fit TRBD2. The CDR3 sequence: CASSAETSGRGTDTQYF. CDR3 sequence (DNA): TGTGCCAGCAGCGCCGAGACTAGCGGGAGGGGCACAGATACGCAGTATTTT.